The source of this T cell receptor beta chain is a study of shared clonotypes between healthy human individuals. Measured with immunoSEQ multiplex PCR; TCRdb has only the in-frame clones, and not every one. The top ten hold 0.3% to 0.45% of the sample, which has roughly 2,300,000 clones, approximately 90% seen once. There are 15 residues in the CDR3. Germline V gene data show CDR1 as SGHNT and CDR2 as YENEEA. The ends were cut back, 3 bases at V and 7 bases at J, with 13 bases in the middle. This clonotype was obtained from a man between 18 and 35 years old in good health. Some clones in this sample may be carry-over from other donors' samples. Sequences were obtained from naive CD4+ T cells from PBMCs. Subset in this sample: CD45RA+ positively selected. The V gene is TRBV11-3, the J gene TRBJ1-6, with D possibly being TRBD1 (5 bases). For the CDR3, the DNA is TGTGCCAGCAGCTTCCGAGGGGCGGGGAATTCACCCCTCCACTTT. Encoded protein: CASSFRGAGNSPLHF.